This T cell receptor beta chain comes out of a study of identical twins. The table lists this clonotype with a few counts. The junction had 12 bases not matched to a gene; V was cut back by 8 bases and J by 8 bases. The CDR3 spans 15 residues. CDR1 MDHEN and CDR2 SYDVKM come from the germline V gene. TCRdb reanalysed the 5' RACE reads using MiXCR and keeps one entry per CDR3 protein. The table has around 680,000 distinct CDR3 sequences, 8.6% seen once. The sample was also linked to a second study, of yellow fever vaccine responses in identical twins.

The TCR originated in a woman aged 18-29 years in good health. The source material was PBMCs. The V gene is TRBV28, the J gene TRBJ1-2; 12 bases align to TRBD1. Here the CDR3 DNA reads TGTGCCAGCCTAGACCCGGGACAGGGGGCCGACGGCTACACCTTC. This codes for CASLDPGQGADGYTF.